The rows below give T cell receptor beta chains drawn from one sample of a study of blood T cells in healthy people across ages. TCRdb re-analysed the 5' RACE reads in MiXCR, keeping a single row per CDR3 protein. The repertoire includes 850,000 to 1,100,000 distinct CDR3 sequences, roughly two fifths of them detected once, and around 12% sits in the top ten. Sequenced input: blood. The receptors here all came from a man in his late teens or twenties in good health. Each CDR3 is given with its conserved first and last residue. A D gene is named only where the DNA matches it firmly. Clone size is given for some rows only: seen once, a few or many times, or a class if the clone is expanded.

v_call	d_call	clone_size	j_call	cdr3_nt	cdr3_aa
TRBV5-6	.	.	TRBJ1-1	TGTGCCAGCAGCTTAAAGAGGGGAGAAGCTTTCTTT	CASSLKRGEAFF
TRBV20-1	.	.	TRBJ2-2	TGCAGTGCAATTTCATACCAGACAGAGAACACCGGGGAGCTGTTTTTT	CSAISYQTENTGELFF
TRBV7-2	.	.	TRBJ2-5	TGTGCCAGCAGCCCAACCCTCTTAGGTTTCAGAGAGACCCAGTACTTC	CASSPTLLGFRETQYF
TRBV6-1	TRBD1	few	TRBJ2-1	TGTGCCAGCAGTGAACTAGGACAGGGAGGTGAGCAGTTCTTC	CASSELGQGGEQFF
TRBV6-5	.	.	TRBJ2-5	TGTGCCAGCAGGGCCGCAGTGGCAGGCAATGAGCAGTACTTC	CASRAAVAGNEQYF
TRBV29-1	TRBD1	few	TRBJ1-2	TGCAGCGTTGACCGGACAGGGAGGGATAACTATGGCTACACCTTC	CSVDRTGRDNYGYTF
TRBV7-9	.	few	TRBJ1-2	TGTGCCACCGAGGCAGGAGCTAACTATGGCTACACCTTC	CATEAGANYGYTF
TRBV12-3/TRBV12-4	.	.	TRBJ2-5	TGTGCCAGCAGTTTAGGATGGCTACAGACCCAGTACTTC	CASSLGWLQTQYF
TRBV10-3	.	few	TRBJ1-6	TGTGCCATCAGTGCCTCCTCCGGGACGGATCATTCACCCCTCCACTTT	CAISASSGTDHSPLHF
TRBV4-3	TRBD2	few	TRBJ2-1	TGCGCCAGCAGCCATCTCTACGCGGCTAGCGGGGGGGAAAAGGAGTTCTTC	CASSHLYAASGGEKEFF
TRBV4-3	TRBD1	few	TRBJ2-3	TGCGCCAGCAGCCAGTTAACAGGGGGATCCGCAGATACGCAGTATTTT	CASSQLTGGSADTQYF
TRBV7-6	.	few	TRBJ1-1	TGTGCCAGCAGCCCCGAGGAGTCGACTGAAGCTTTCTTT	CASSPEESTEAFF
TRBV20-1	.	.	TRBJ1-2	TGCAGTGCTAGTGCGGGGCCCGGGGCAGCTAACTATGGCTACACCTTC	CSASAGPGAANYGYTF
TRBV7-2	.	few	TRBJ2-3	TGTGCCAGCAGCTTTTACGCCAGCACAGATACGCAGTATTTT	CASSFYASTDTQYF
TRBV12-3/TRBV12-4	.	few	TRBJ2-6	TGTGCCAGCAGTTTCGGGAATCCTGGGGCCAACGTCCTGACTTTC	CASSFGNPGANVLTF
TRBV7-9	.	few	TRBJ1-4	TGTGCCAGCAGACCGGACGGAATTAATGAAAAACTGTTTTTT	CASRPDGINEKLFF
TRBV6-2/TRBV6-3	.	.	TRBJ2-5	TGTGCCAGCAGTCACGGGACGATGGGGGAGACCCAGTACTTC	CASSHGTMGETQYF
TRBV2	.	.	TRBJ2-1	TGTGCCAGCAGTGACAGGGTAGGCTCCTACAATGAGCGGTTCTTC	CASSDRVGSYNERFF
TRBV4-1	.	few	TRBJ1-2	TGCGCCAGCAGCCAAGTTCACGGTAACTATGGCTACACCTTC	CASSQVHGNYGYTF
TRBV24-1	.	.	TRBJ2-3	TGTGCCACCAGTGATCCCCTTGGCGGGGGCCGCACAGATACGCAGTATTTT	CATSDPLGGGRTDTQYF
TRBV27	TRBD2	few	TRBJ2-5	TGTGCCAGCAGTCCGCCCTATCGGGGAGGGGAGACCCAGTACTTC	CASSPPYRGGETQYF
TRBV9	.	.	TRBJ2-5	TGTGCCAGCAGCAAAGGGACTGATCAAGAGACCCAGTACTTC	CASSKGTDQETQYF
TRBV5-4	TRBD1	.	TRBJ1-1	TGTGCCAGCAGCCCGCGTTTGAAGGGGGCGGGTGGGAACACTGAAGCTTTCTTT	CASSPRLKGAGGNTEAFF
TRBV15	.	few	TRBJ2-4	TGTGCCACCAGCAGCAGGACCCTTATAGCCAAAAACATTCAGTACTTC	CATSSRTLIAKNIQYF
TRBV9	.	few	TRBJ1-1	TGTGCCAGCAGCCCTACGGTCCTGAACACTGAAGCTTTCTTT	CASSPTVLNTEAFF
TRBV29-1	.	few	TRBJ2-1	TGCAGCGCCCTGACGGGTTACAATGAGCAGTTCTTC	CSALTGYNEQFF
TRBV4-3	.	many	TRBJ1-2	TGCGCCAGCAGCCAAGGTGGGAATGGCTACACCTTC	CASSQGGNGYTF
TRBV12-3/TRBV12-4	TRBD2	.	TRBJ2-2	TGTGCCAGCGGGACTAGCGTTCAGTCCGGGGAGCTGTTTTTT	CASGTSVQSGELFF
TRBV6-5	TRBD1	few	TRBJ1-1	TGTGCCAGCAGGAAGTACAGGGGTCCTGAAGCTTTCTTT	CASRKYRGPEAFF
TRBV14	TRBD1	few	TRBJ1-2	TGTGCCAGCAGCCCTCCGGGACAGGGGTATTATGGCTACACCTTC	CASSPPGQGYYGYTF
TRBV7-2	TRBD1	.	TRBJ1-2	TGTGCCAGCAGCGACAGGGAGGAGAGTAACTATGGCTACACCTTC	CASSDREESNYGYTF
TRBV7-9	.	few	TRBJ1-4	TGTGCCAGCACCTCTTCATCTGAAAAACTGTTTTTT	CASTSSSEKLFF
TRBV4-3	TRBD2	.	TRBJ2-7	TGCGCCAGCAGCCAAGATGTGGGTAGCGGGGGTTACGAGCAGTACTTC	CASSQDVGSGGYEQYF
TRBV6-2/TRBV6-3	.	.	TRBJ2-3	TGTGCCAGCAGTTCTTTCCCGGATACGCAGTATTTT	CASSSFPDTQYF
TRBV12-5	.	.	TRBJ1-2	TGTGCTAGTGGAAATCCGGGACAAACTAACTATGGCTACACCTTC	CASGNPGQTNYGYTF